These 13 T cell receptor beta chains originate from one sample sequenced in a study of blood T cell repertoires in COVID-19. Using immunoSEQ multiplex PCR, the repertoire was profiled, and TCRdb retains in-frame clones only, with some absent. Altogether approximately 150,000 clones are present, roughly 77% being singletons, with the ten largest covering 4% to 4.5%. The sample comprised peripheral blood. The receptors were sampled from a man between 60 and 75 years old with acute or convalescent COVID-19.

This clone was detected a few times. The genes are TRBV7-3 and TRBJ2-1; 8 bases align to TRBD1. The V gene's germline CDR1 is SGHTA and CDR2 FQGTGA. This CDR3 is built from 16 residues. Losses at the gene ends were 4 bases for V and 0 bases for J; bases not matched to a gene: 5. In DNA form, the CDR3 reads TGTGCCAGCAGCTCCGGACAGGGTAGCTCCTACAATGAGCAGTTCTTC. Translated, it gives CASSSGQGSSYNEQFF.

V gene TRBV19 combines with J gene TRBJ2-2; no definite D call. This CDR3 is built from 13 residues. Germline values: CDR1 LNHDA, CDR2 SQIVND (reference sequence). Deletions cut 1 base from V and 6 bases from J, with 6 bases between. CDR3 DNA sequence: TGTGCCAGTAGTATAGGCGTTCCCGGGGAGCTGTTTTTT. Protein product: CASSIGVPGELFF.

This chain joins TRBV9 and TRBJ2-1; no firm D call. The CDR3 totals 14 residues. Trimming left V 0 bases short and J 4 bases short, with 8 bases between. CDR1 is SGDLS and CDR2 is YYNGEE in the germline V gene. This CDR3 is CASSVDLGYNEQFF. Here the CDR3 DNA reads TGTGCCAGCAGCGTAGACCTCGGGTACAATGAGCAGTTCTTC.

The rearrangement joins TRBV9 to TRBJ1-4; tentatively, D is TRBD1 (6 bases). Trimming removed 0 bases from V and 8 bases from J, with 11 bases in between. The CDR3 runs to 14 residues. Germline CDR1 and CDR2: SGDLS and YYNGEE. CDR3 residues: CASSVGTVREKLFF. The CDR3 DNA sequence: TGTGCCAGCAGCGTAGGGACAGTAAGGGAAAAACTGTTTTTT.

This chain connects TRBV12-3 or TRBV12-4 to TRBJ2-3, with 9 bases aligning to TRBD2. J gave up 4 bases and V 6 bases, and 2 bases lay outside the gene matches. The CDR3 has 13 amino acids. CDR3 region: CASRGLASDTQYF. The CDR3, as DNA: TGTGCCAGCAGAGGACTAGCGTCAGATACGCAGTATTTT.

V usage is TRBV28 and J usage is TRBJ2-1, with D possibly being TRBD1 (7 bases). CDR3 length: 17 residues. Trimming shortened V by 11 bases and J by 6 bases, and 29 bases separated the two germline ends. In germline, CDR1 is MDHEN, CDR2 SYDVKM. CDR3 bases: TGTGCCTCGCGAGGGCAGGGGGGTTTAGTTGGCTCCAATGAGCAGTTCTTC. Translation gives CASRGQGGLVGSNEQFF.

This rearrangement joins TRBV13 to TRBJ2-3; D gene uncertain. The germline V gene has CDR1 PRHDT and CDR2 FYEKMQ (reference sequence). This CDR3 comprises 13 residues. V shed 0 bases and J shed 3 bases, with 4 bases lying between them. The CDR3: CASSLGLTDTQYF. The CDR3 DNA reads TGTGCCAGCAGCTTAGGCCTAACAGATACGCAGTATTTT.

The CDR3 DNA sequence: TGTGCCAGTGCCCCGGGACAGGGACCCGTGGGGGCCAAAAACATTCAGTACTTC. Its protein is CASAPGQGPVGAKNIQYF. The V gene is TRBV2, the J gene TRBJ2-4; 9 bases line up with TRBD1. The V gene's germline CDR1 is SNHLY and CDR2 FYNNEI. The CDR3 totals 18 residues. V lost 9 bases, J lost 1 base, and 16 bases stayed unmatched.

The J gene is TRBJ1-2, the V gene TRBV6-5, with TRBD1 matching over 12 bases. CDR3 length: 16 residues. V dropped 4 bases and J dropped 7; count of bases not matched to a gene: 10. The V gene's germline CDR1 is MNHEY and CDR2 SVGAGI. CDR3 DNA: TGTGCCAGCAGTTGGGACAGGGGGCGTAGTATGGGTGGCTACACCTTC. This translates into CASSWDRGRSMGGYTF.

The chain recombines TRBV9 with TRBJ1-4; 7 nucleotides agree with TRBD1. CDR3 size: 15 residues. Per germline, CDR1 SGDLS and CDR2 YYNGEE. The ends lost 0 bases at V and 8 bases at J; junction bases unmatched: 7. The CDR3 region is CASSVGPGGREKLFF. In DNA, the CDR3 is TGTGCCAGCAGCGTAGGACCAGGGGGAAGAGAAAAACTGTTTTTT.

The V and J genes are TRBV7-3 and TRBJ2-5, with D perhaps matching TRBD1 (6 bases). Between the trimmed V and J ends, which lost 5 bases and 4 bases, there was a span of 17 bases. Germline V gene sequence: CDR1 SGHTA, CDR2 FQGTGA. CDR3 length: 15 residues. The CDR3 DNA follows: TGTGCCAGCAGCCGTACCGAACAGGGCGGAGAGACCCAGTACTTC. Protein sequence: CASSRTEQGGETQYF. Drawing the rest from reference TRBV7-3 and TRBJ2-5, the complete variable domain is GAGVSQTPSNKVTEKGKYVELRCDPISGHTALYWYRQSLGQGPEFLIYFQGTGAADDSGLPNDRFFAVRPEGSVSTLKIQRTERGDSAVYLCASSRTEQGGETQYFGPGTRLLVL.

This clone was seen a handful of times. The V and J genes are TRBV3-1 (or the pseudogene TRBV3-2) and TRBJ2-1; 9 nucleotides match TRBD2. J gave up 14 bases and V 0 bases, and 11 bases lay outside the gene matches. Looked up from germline, CDR1 is LGHDT and CDR2 is YNNKEL (reference sequence). The CDR3 runs 15 residues. CDR3 amino acids: CASSQEGTREGRKFF. CDR3 DNA: TGTGCCAGCAGCCAAGAAGGGACGCGGGAGGGCCGAAAGTTCTTC.

Concerning this clone: The sample contains more than one DNA sequence encoding this CDR3. The V call is TRBV5-4, the J call TRBJ2-1; TRBD2 matches 10 bases. Germline assignment: CDR1 SGHNT and CDR2 YYREEE (reference sequence). The CDR3 loop spans 15 amino acids. With 2 bases clipped from V and 4 bases from J, the junction kept 3 bases outside the gene matches. Here the CDR3 DNA reads TGTGCCAGCAGCTTAAGAGCGGGAGGGTACAATGAGCAGTTCTTC. Translating it yields CASSLRAGGYNEQFF.